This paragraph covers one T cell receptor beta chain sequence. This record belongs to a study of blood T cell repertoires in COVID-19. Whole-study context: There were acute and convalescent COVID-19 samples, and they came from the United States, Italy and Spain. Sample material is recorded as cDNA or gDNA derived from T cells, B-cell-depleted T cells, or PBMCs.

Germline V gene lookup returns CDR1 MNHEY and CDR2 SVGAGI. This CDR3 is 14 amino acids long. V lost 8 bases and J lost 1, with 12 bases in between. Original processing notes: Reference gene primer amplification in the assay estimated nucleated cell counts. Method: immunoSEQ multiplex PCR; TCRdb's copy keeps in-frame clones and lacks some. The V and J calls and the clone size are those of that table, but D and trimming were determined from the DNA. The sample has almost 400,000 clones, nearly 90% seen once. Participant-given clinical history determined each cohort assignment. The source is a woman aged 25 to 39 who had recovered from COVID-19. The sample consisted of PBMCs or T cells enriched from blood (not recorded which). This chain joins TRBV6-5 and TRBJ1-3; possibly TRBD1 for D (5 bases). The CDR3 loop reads CASAVGVSGNTIYF. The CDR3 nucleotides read TGTGCCAGCGCAGTAGGGGTGTCTGGAAACACCATATATTTT.